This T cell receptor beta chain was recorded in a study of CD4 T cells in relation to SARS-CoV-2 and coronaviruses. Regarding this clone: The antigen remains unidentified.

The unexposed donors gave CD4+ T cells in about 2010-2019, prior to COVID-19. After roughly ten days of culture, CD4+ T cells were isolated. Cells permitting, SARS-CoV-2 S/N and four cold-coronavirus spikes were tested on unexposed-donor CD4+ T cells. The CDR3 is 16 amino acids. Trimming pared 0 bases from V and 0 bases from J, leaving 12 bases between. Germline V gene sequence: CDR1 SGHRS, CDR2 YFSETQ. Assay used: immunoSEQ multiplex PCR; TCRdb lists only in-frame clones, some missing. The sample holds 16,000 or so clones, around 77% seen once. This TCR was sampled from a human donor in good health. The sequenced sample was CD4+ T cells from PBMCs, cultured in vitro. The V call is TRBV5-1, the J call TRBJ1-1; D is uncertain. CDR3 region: CASSLGRGMMNTEAFF. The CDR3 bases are TGCGCCAGCAGCTTGGGTCGGGGAATGATGAACACTGAAGCTTTCTTT.